This T cell receptor beta chain was captured in a study of cytomegalovirus exposure and HLA in healthy donors. With 60 Vbeta and 13 Jbeta primers, the PCR was carried out. Authors' data handling: A later analysis tallied tens of millions of unique TCR beta chains, about 12 million of them shared. Here immunoSEQ multiplex PCR was the method, and the copy in TCRdb shows in-frame clones only, minus some. V, J and clone size were drawn from that table, and D and trimming were deduced from the DNA. The repertoire includes about 120,000 clones, approximately 80% of them detected once, and 2% to 2.5% sits in the top ten. This TCR was sampled from a woman in her 40s in good health and CMV-seronegative. The sequenced sample consisted of PBMCs.

The CDR3 loop reads CSVEGGHSGLASYEQYF. CDR3 in DNA: TGCAGCGTTGAAGGCGGACATTCAGGACTAGCGAGCTACGAGCAGTACTTC. The chain couples TRBV29-1 to TRBJ2-7; TRBD2 matches 9 bases. Unmatched junction bases numbered 13, after V lost 1 base and J lost 3 bases. The CDR3 totals 17 residues. Germline V CDR1 and CDR2: SQVTM, ANQGSEA.